This TCR beta chain emerged from a study of blood T cell repertoires in COVID-19. Study as a whole: The study drew acute and convalescent COVID-19 samples from the United States, Italy and Spain. T cells, B-cell-depleted T cells, or PBMCs supplied cDNA or gDNA.

This clone was seen only once. In the authors' workflow: Quantification of nucleated cells was approximated via reference gene primer amplification. This table comes from immunoSEQ multiplex PCR, and its TCRdb copy is limited to in-frame clones, with some not included. D and trimming come from the DNA, and the V and J calls and clone size come from that table. The table includes more than 100,000 clones, about 89% detected once. The J segment lost 5 bases and the V segment lost 3 bases, leaving 9 bases of the junction unmatched. The CDR3 is 16 residues long. CDR1 MGHDK and CDR2 SYGVNS come from the germline V gene.

The specimen was peripheral blood. This sequence was found in a man aged 50 to 59 with active or convalescent COVID-19. The V call is TRBV25-1, the J call TRBJ2-5; 10 bases are shared with TRBD1. CDR3 bases: TGTGCCAGCAGTGAGGGAGGGACAGGGGCTATTGAGACCCAGTACTTC. It codes for CASSEGGTGAIETQYF.